These 7 T cell receptor beta chains originate from one sample sequenced in a study of lymphopenia after photon versus proton radiotherapy. Produced via immunoSEQ multiplex PCR; TCRdb's table is partial and in-frame only. The sample contains 15,000 to 20,000 clones, about nine tenths of which appear only once. The source was peripheral blood, collected from a patient treated with proton-based radiotherapy. The receptors here all came from a man between 65 and 85 years old with pancreatic cancer.

The chain has TRBV30 and TRBJ2-3; D may be TRBD1 (6 bases). The CDR3 is 13 residues long. V gave up 2 bases and J gave up 6 bases, with 12 bases separating them. Germline CDR1 GTSNPN, CDR2 SVGIG (reference sequence). The CDR3 reads CAWSWAGVDTQYF. CDR3 nucleotide sequence: TGTGCCTGGAGTTGGGCAGGGGTTGATACGCAGTATTTT.

The gene calls are TRBV9 and TRBJ1-1, with 7 bases identical to TRBD1. Trimming removed 2 bases from V and 4 bases from J; junction bases left unmatched: 8. CDR1 is SGDLS and CDR2 is YYNGEE in the germline V gene. This CDR3 has 15 residues. CDR3 amino acids: CASSVDRVYFTEAFF. DNA for the CDR3: TGTGCCAGCAGCGTTGACAGGGTCTACTTCACTGAAGCTTTCTTT.

The chain has TRBV9 and TRBJ1-6; possibly TRBD1 for D (5 bases). This CDR3 has 14 residues. Germline assignment: CDR1 SGDLS and CDR2 YYNGEE. The V and J ends lost 7 bases and 8 bases respectively, with 16 bases between them. The CDR3 bases are TGTGCCAGCGCCATCGGGGTAGGGGATTCACCCCTCCACTTT. Protein sequence: CASAIGVGDSPLHF.

This chain links TRBV5-4 with TRBJ1-1, with 9 nucleotides matching TRBD1. Losses at the gene ends were 4 bases for V and 4 bases for J; bases not matched to a gene: 14. This CDR3 contains 17 residues. CDR1 is SGHNT, CDR2 YYREEE, per germline (reference sequence). The CDR3 spells CASSPSTTGGLGTEAFF. DNA of the CDR3: TGTGCCAGCAGCCCTTCTACGACAGGGGGTTTGGGCACTGAAGCTTTCTTT.

This chain joins TRBV27 and TRBJ1-1; tentative D call: TRBD1 (5 bases). Trimming left V 2 bases short and J 0 bases short, with 13 bases between. Germline values: CDR1 MNHEY, CDR2 SMNVEV (reference sequence). The CDR3 is 16 residues long. The CDR3 DNA follows: TGTGCCAGCAGTTTAGTCGGAAGGGGCATGAACACTGAAGCTTTCTTT. Translated: CASSLVGRGMNTEAFF.

V gene TRBV6-6 combines with J gene TRBJ1-1; D is undetermined. Trimming cost V 2 bases and J 2 bases, with 6 bases left between them. Germline V gene data show CDR1 as MNHNY and CDR2 as SVGAGI (reference sequence). The CDR3 is made up of 13 amino acids. CDR3 amino acids: CASSYRPNTEAFF. For the CDR3, the DNA is TGTGCCAGCAGTTACCGCCCCAACACTGAAGCTTTCTTT.

The chain carries TRBV5-1 and TRBJ1-1, with a possible D match to TRBD1 (5 bases). Germline lookup yields CDR1 SGHRS and CDR2 YFSETQ. The CDR3 contains 12 residues. Trimming removed 2 bases at V and 5 bases at J, with 7 bases between. This CDR3 is CASSFQGTEAFF. In DNA, the CDR3 is TGCGCCAGCAGCTTTCAGGGAACTGAAGCTTTCTTT.